This T cell receptor (beta chain) stems from a study of cytomegalovirus exposure and HLA in healthy donors. Broader study findings: In terms of immune exposure information, only CMV serostatus was available. The study put 150 to 200 TCR beta chains on its list as cytomegalovirus-associated. The study carried out a later analysis of TCR beta sequences. It associated some 18,000 of them with specific HLA alleles at a false discovery rate of 0.05.

PCR used 60 Vbeta primers and 13 Jbeta primers. Sequencing used immunoSEQ multiplex PCR; TCRdb keeps in-frame clones, though not all of them. The sample's table shows 150,000 to 200,000 clones. This CDR3 region has 14 residues. V lost 7 bases to trimming and J lost 0 bases, with 11 bases between them. Germline V lookup: CDR1 SNHLY, CDR2 FYNNEI. On this clone: Antigen unknown.

This TCR came from a man aged 30-40 years in good health and CMV-seronegative. This chain connects TRBV2 to TRBJ2-3; D gene ambiguous. Sequenced input: PBMCs. The CDR3 here is CASKQRVSTDTQYF. In nucleotides, the CDR3 is TGTGCCAGCAAGCAGCGAGTTAGCACAGATACGCAGTATTTT.